Below are 5 T cell receptor beta chains sequenced from a single sample in a study of cytomegalovirus exposure and HLA in healthy donors. The PCR used 60 Vbeta and 13 Jbeta primers. Method: immunoSEQ multiplex PCR; TCRdb's copy keeps in-frame clones and lacks some. The data hold fewer than 110,000 clones, with over 70% observed a single time. The specimen sequenced was PBMCs. The receptors were sampled from a man aged 25-45 years in good health and CMV-seronegative.

The chain is built from TRBV5-1 and TRBJ1-6; a weak D match, TRBD1 (5 bases). Deletions cut 7 bases from V and 8 bases from J, with 13 bases between. This CDR3 comprises 13 residues. Germline CDR1 is SGHRS and CDR2 is YFSETQ. The CDR3 region is CASAEPGDSPLHF. The CDR3 DNA reads as TGCGCCAGCGCAGAGCCGGGGGATTCACCCCTCCACTTT.

V usage is TRBV29-1 and J usage is TRBJ2-7; possible D gene TRBD1, 5 bases. There are 13 residues in the CDR3. With 3 bases removed from V and 7 bases from J, the gap between germline ends came to 16 bases. The germline CDR1 and CDR2 sequences are SQVTM and ANQGSEA. CDR3 DNA: TGCAGCGTTGATCGGCAGGGATTTATTGAGCAGTACTTC. This codes for CSVDRQGFIEQYF.

The chain is built from TRBV7-8 and TRBJ2-7; D might be TRBD1 (6 bases). V was shortened by 5 bases and J by 1 base, with 18 bases between the two germline ends. Per germline, CDR1 SGHVS and CDR2 FQNEAQ. This CDR3 is 16 amino acids long. This CDR3 is CASSSRPSGQSYEQYF. CDR3 DNA sequence: TGTGCCAGCAGCAGCCGGCCCTCAGGACAGTCCTACGAGCAGTACTTC.

The gene calls are TRBV6-1 and TRBJ1-3; D remains ambiguous. V shed 1 base and J shed 4 bases, with 23 bases lying between them. CDR3 length: 19 amino acids. Per the germline V gene, CDR1 is MNHNS and CDR2 is SASEGT. The CDR3 region has the DNA TGTGCCAGCAGTGAAGTCACTATGGGAGGGCTGGGAGGCGGAAACACCATATATTTT. Translated: CASSEVTMGGLGGGNTIYF.

The chain has TRBV5-1 and TRBJ2-1; 8 bases agree with TRBD2. The germline gives CDR1 SGHRS, CDR2 YFSETQ. There are 14 residues in the CDR3. V gave up 3 bases and J gave up 5 bases; unmatched junction bases: 4. CDR3 DNA: TGCGCCAGCAGCTCGGGAGGGCAGAACAATGAGCAGTTCTTC. Protein sequence: CASSSGGQNNEQFF.